The 5 T cell receptor beta chains listed next were all sequenced from one sample in a study of cytomegalovirus exposure and HLA in healthy donors (dated by TCRdb to between 2016 and 2019). Library construction relied on the immunoSEQ multiplex PCR assay. TCRdb took over this immuneACCESS table, retaining in-frame rearrangements with V and J assigned. Such tables are incomplete; in checked studies, under half of the missing clones stem from an unresolved V gene, and the remainder is unexplained. The sample table shows 78,000 or so clones, and approximately 94% are seen once. The ten largest clones represent 3% to 3.5% of the sample. The specimen was PBMCs. The receptors were gathered from a woman under 30 in good health and CMV-seropositive.

The chain is built from TRBV19 and TRBJ2-1; D is unclear. Germline V gene sequence: CDR1 LNHDA, CDR2 SQIVND (reference sequence). The CDR3 sequence is 12 residues long. V lost 3 bases and J lost 4, with 4 bases in between. CDR3 protein: CASSILYNEQFF. CDR3 DNA: TGTGCCAGTAGTATTCTATACAATGAGCAGTTCTTC.

This CDR3 reads CASSLDDSATNEKLFF. The CDR3 bases are TGCGCCAGCAGCTTGGATGACAGTGCAACTAATGAAAAACTGTTTTTT. V gene TRBV5-1 combines with J gene TRBJ1-4; a weak D match, TRBD1 (5 bases). Trimming cost V 0 bases and J 0 bases, with 9 bases left between them. There are 16 residues in the CDR3. The germline V gene encodes CDR1 SGHRS and CDR2 YFSETQ.

The chain couples TRBV15 to TRBJ1-2, with D hard to call. From germline, CDR1 is LNHNV and CDR2 YYDKDF (reference sequence). V was clipped by 3 bases and J by 4 bases, with 12 bases between them. The length of the CDR3 is 14 residues. CDR3 sequence: CATSRTSAGYGYTF. As DNA, the CDR3 is TGTGCCACCAGCAGGACCTCTGCGGGCTATGGCTACACCTTC.

The chain has TRBV11-3 and TRBJ2-1; TRBD2 matches at 13 bases. This CDR3 contains 17 residues. With 5 bases clipped from V and 6 bases from J, the junction kept 10 bases outside the gene matches. CDR1 SGHNT and CDR2 YENEEA come from the germline V gene. CDR3 protein: CASSAHLRLAGGNEQFF. CDR3 coding DNA: TGTGCCAGCAGCGCCCACCTCCGACTAGCGGGGGGCAATGAGCAGTTCTTC.

In DNA form, the CDR3 reads TGTGCCAGCAGGGGGACAGGGGGCAATGAAAAACTGTTTTTT. It translates to CASRGTGGNEKLFF. The rearrangement links TRBV2 to TRBJ1-4; 12 bases match TRBD1. The CDR3 sequence is 14 residues long. The ends lost 6 bases at V and 5 bases at J; junction bases unmatched: 1. CDR1 SNHLY and CDR2 FYNNEI come from the germline V gene. Combining the CDR3 with reference TRBV2 and TRBJ1-4 gives the whole variable domain EPEVTQTPSHQVTQMGQEVILRCVPISNHLYFYWYRQILGQKVEFLVSFYNNEISEKSEIFDDQFSVERPDGSNFTLKIRSTKLEDSAMYFCASRGTGGNEKLFFGSGTQLSVL.